The following is a T cell receptor (beta chain) sequence with its context. The data were obtained in a study of blood T cells in healthy people across ages. Donors each provided 7.5 to 10 milliliters of peripheral blood. Together with a sample-barcoded 5' primer, a J-beta primer mix was included in a second PCR lasting roughly 7 to 11 cycles. MiXCR, applied by TCRdb to the 5' RACE reads, yields one record per CDR3 protein. The table lists 1.8 million or so distinct CDR3 sequences, 39% of them singletons. Germline assignment: CDR1 MNHEY and CDR2 SVGEGT. The CDR3 sequence is 13 residues long. The source is a human donor in good health. Sequenced material: blood. The rearrangement joins TRBV6-2 or TRBV6-3 to TRBJ2-5; D is unclear. The J call may be wrong; the DNA end is better matched by TRBJ2-7. As DNA, the CDR3 is TGTGCCAGCACCCGGGCTGAGTCCCACGAGCAGTACTTC. Translation: CASTRAESHEQYF.